These T cell receptor beta chains were read from a single sample in a study of beta chain features in type 1 diabetes. Clones were sequenced by immunoSEQ multiplex PCR, and TCRdb holds only the in-frame ones, with some missing. The data hold some 280,000 clones, with 13% to 15% observed a single time. Sequencing was done on a sample of naive CD4+ T cells from blood. The origin of the receptors is a young man with type 1 diabetes. The CDR3 runs from the conserved cysteine through the conserved F or W. The order of the fields is clone size, D gene, V gene, J gene, CDR3 DNA, CDR3 protein. D genes are given only for firm matches. Size values are once, few and many counts, or a class for expanded clones, and some rows have none.

clone_size: few
d_call: TRBD2
v_call: TRBV7-9
j_call: TRBJ2-7
cdr3_nt: TGTGCCAGCAGCTTAGCAGGGTTAGCGGGAGACCAGTACTTC
cdr3_aa: CASSLAGLAGDQYF

clone_size: few
d_call: -
v_call: TRBV5-1
j_call: TRBJ2-4
cdr3_nt: TGCGCCAGCAGCTTTACAGGGTCAGCGGAAAACATTCAGTACTTC
cdr3_aa: CASSFTGSAENIQYF

clone_size: few
d_call: -
v_call: TRBV7-8
j_call: TRBJ2-3
cdr3_nt: TGTGCCAGCAGCTTAGCCCCTTCTAGCTCTGTAACAGATACGCAGTATTTT
cdr3_aa: CASSLAPSSSVTDTQYF

clone_size: few
d_call: -
v_call: TRBV7-2
j_call: TRBJ2-7
cdr3_nt: TGTGCCAGCAGCTTAGGGAGAGCGAACTACGAGCAGTACTTC
cdr3_aa: CASSLGRANYEQYF

clone_size: few
d_call: -
v_call: TRBV28
j_call: TRBJ2-5
cdr3_nt: TGTGCCAGCAGTTCACGGGTAGACCAAGAGACCCAGTACTTC
cdr3_aa: CASSSRVDQETQYF

clone_size: few
d_call: TRBD1
v_call: TRBV9
j_call: TRBJ2-2
cdr3_nt: TGTGCCAGCAGCGGACGGACAGGGGCGAACACCGGGGAGCTGTTTTTT
cdr3_aa: CASSGRTGANTGELFF

clone_size: -
d_call: -
v_call: TRBV6-1
j_call: TRBJ1-5
cdr3_nt: TGTGCCAGCAGTCTGGGGCTTCAGGGCAATCAGCCCCAGCATTTT
cdr3_aa: CASSLGLQGNQPQHF

clone_size: -
d_call: -
v_call: TRBV18
j_call: TRBJ2-7
cdr3_nt: TGTGCCAGTACCGCGACCGCACAGAGCAAATACGAGCAGTACTTC
cdr3_aa: CASTATAQSKYEQYF

clone_size: -
d_call: -
v_call: TRBV2
j_call: TRBJ2-1
cdr3_nt: TGTGCCAGCGAAACGGGGGAAAGAAATGAGCAGTTCTTC
cdr3_aa: CASETGERNEQFF

clone_size: few
d_call: TRBD2
v_call: TRBV6-4
j_call: TRBJ2-3
cdr3_nt: TGTGCCAGCAGCTTAGCGGGAGGGCCGGGAGATACGCAGTATTTT
cdr3_aa: CASSLAGGPGDTQYF

clone_size: -
d_call: -
v_call: TRBV9
j_call: TRBJ2-5
cdr3_nt: TGTGCCAGCAGCGATAGCTCCGGACAGAAAGAGACCCAGTACTTC
cdr3_aa: CASSDSSGQKETQYF

clone_size: -
d_call: -
v_call: TRBV18
j_call: TRBJ2-7
cdr3_nt: TGTGCCAGTAAAACAGGTACTTTCCACGAGCAGTACTTC
cdr3_aa: CASKTGTFHEQYF

clone_size: few
d_call: -
v_call: TRBV29-1
j_call: TRBJ1-1
cdr3_nt: TGCAGCGGGCGGGGAACCGGAGGGGCTGAAGCTTTCTTT
cdr3_aa: CSGRGTGGAEAFF

clone_size: few
d_call: TRBD1
v_call: TRBV5-1
j_call: TRBJ1-4
cdr3_nt: TGCGCCAGCAGCTTGGCCGGGACAGAAGGAGAAAAACTGTTTTTT
cdr3_aa: CASSLAGTEGEKLFF

clone_size: -
d_call: TRBD2
v_call: TRBV27
j_call: TRBJ2-7
cdr3_nt: TGTGCCAGCAGGAGGACTAGTCTCTACGAGCAGTACTTC
cdr3_aa: CASRRTSLYEQYF

clone_size: -
d_call: TRBD2
v_call: TRBV9
j_call: TRBJ2-1
cdr3_nt: TGTGCCAGCACATTGGGGGGGACTAGCGGCTACAATGAGCAGTTCTTC
cdr3_aa: CASTLGGTSGYNEQFF

clone_size: few
d_call: TRBD2
v_call: TRBV6-6
j_call: TRBJ2-1
cdr3_nt: TGTGCCAGCAGTCGCACGGGGGGAGGGCAGAATGAGCAGTTCTTC
cdr3_aa: CASSRTGGGQNEQFF

clone_size: -
d_call: -
v_call: TRBV4-2
j_call: TRBJ1-5
cdr3_nt: TGTGCCAGCAGCCTAGCTGGGTTTAGCAATCAGCCCCAGCATTTT
cdr3_aa: CASSLAGFSNQPQHF

clone_size: few
d_call: TRBD1
v_call: TRBV4-3
j_call: TRBJ2-2
cdr3_nt: TGCGCCAGCAGCCAACTATTACAGGGGACCGGGGAGCTGTTTTTT
cdr3_aa: CASSQLLQGTGELFF

clone_size: few
d_call: TRBD1
v_call: TRBV5-4
j_call: TRBJ2-2
cdr3_nt: TGTGCCAGCAGCTTAGGACAGGGAAACACCGGGGAGCTGTTTTTT
cdr3_aa: CASSLGQGNTGELFF

clone_size: few
d_call: TRBD2
v_call: TRBV2
j_call: TRBJ2-5
cdr3_nt: TGTGCCAGCAGTGTGGGGACTAGCGGCACGGAGACCCAGTACTTC
cdr3_aa: CASSVGTSGTETQYF

clone_size: few
d_call: -
v_call: TRBV27
j_call: TRBJ2-2
cdr3_nt: TGTGCCAGTCGACGGACAGCGAACACCGGGGAGCTGTTTTTT
cdr3_aa: CASRRTANTGELFF

clone_size: -
d_call: -
v_call: TRBV9
j_call: TRBJ2-3
cdr3_nt: TGTGCCAGCAGCGTAGTTGAGGGCGCAGATACGCAGTATTTT
cdr3_aa: CASSVVEGADTQYF

clone_size: few
d_call: TRBD2
v_call: TRBV28
j_call: TRBJ2-7
cdr3_nt: TGTGCCAGCACCGCGGGGGGGACCTACGAGCAGTACTTC
cdr3_aa: CASTAGGTYEQYF

clone_size: -
d_call: -
v_call: TRBV30
j_call: TRBJ1-2
cdr3_nt: TGTGCCTGGAGTGTACCGGGGATTGATAACTATGGCTACACCTTC
cdr3_aa: CAWSVPGIDNYGYTF

clone_size: few
d_call: TRBD1
v_call: TRBV9
j_call: TRBJ2-7
cdr3_nt: TGTGCCAGCAGCTTAAGGGACAGACAACCCTACGAGCAGTACTTC
cdr3_aa: CASSLRDRQPYEQYF

clone_size: -
d_call: TRBD2
v_call: TRBV6-6
j_call: TRBJ2-6
cdr3_nt: TGTGCCAGCAGTTACCGGGGGGCTGGGGCCAACGTCCTGACTTTC
cdr3_aa: CASSYRGAGANVLTF

clone_size: few
d_call: -
v_call: TRBV4-2
j_call: TRBJ2-1
cdr3_nt: TGTGCCAGCAGCCGCGCGGGAACAGGAGACAATGAGCAGTTCTTC
cdr3_aa: CASSRAGTGDNEQFF

clone_size: few
d_call: TRBD1
v_call: TRBV2
j_call: TRBJ1-2
cdr3_nt: TGTGCCAGCAGGGACAGGGCAAACTATGGCTACACCTTC
cdr3_aa: CASRDRANYGYTF

clone_size: once
d_call: -
v_call: TRBV11-1
j_call: TRBJ2-1
cdr3_nt: TGTGCCAGCAGTTCACGCCTCCCGGGAGCGAAAAATGAGCAGTTCTTC
cdr3_aa: CASSSRLPGAKNEQFF

clone_size: few
d_call: TRBD2
v_call: TRBV2
j_call: TRBJ2-1
cdr3_nt: TGTGCCAGCAGTGGAACTAGCGGTTACAATGAGCAGTTCTTC
cdr3_aa: CASSGTSGYNEQFF

clone_size: -
d_call: TRBD2
v_call: TRBV29-1
j_call: TRBJ2-1
cdr3_nt: TGCAGCATCCCTGGACTAGCGGGAGCACGGGAGCAGTTCTTC
cdr3_aa: CSIPGLAGAREQFF

clone_size: few
d_call: -
v_call: TRBV6-6
j_call: TRBJ2-1
cdr3_nt: TGTGCTACGTCCCGGGGGAGCTCCTACAATGAGCAGTTCTTC
cdr3_aa: CATSRGSSYNEQFF

clone_size: few
d_call: -
v_call: TRBV11-1
j_call: TRBJ2-7
cdr3_nt: TGTGCCAGCAGCTCCCGACAGGTGGGTTACGAGCAGTACTTC
cdr3_aa: CASSSRQVGYEQYF

clone_size: -
d_call: TRBD2
v_call: TRBV28
j_call: TRBJ2-7
cdr3_nt: TGTGCCAGCAGTAAACCGGGACTAGCGTTTTACGAGCAGTACTTC
cdr3_aa: CASSKPGLAFYEQYF

clone_size: few
d_call: -
v_call: TRBV7-2
j_call: TRBJ2-5
cdr3_nt: TGTGCCAGCAGCTTAAGACAGGCTCAAGAGACCCAGTACTTC
cdr3_aa: CASSLRQAQETQYF

clone_size: -
d_call: TRBD1
v_call: TRBV18
j_call: TRBJ1-5
cdr3_nt: TGTGCCAGCTCACCAGGAGGGGGCTGGGGCAATCAGCCCCAGCATTTT
cdr3_aa: CASSPGGGWGNQPQHF

clone_size: few
d_call: -
v_call: TRBV7-3
j_call: TRBJ1-1
cdr3_nt: TGTGCCAGCAGCCTCGGGGGTAGAAGCACTGAAGCTTTCTTT
cdr3_aa: CASSLGGRSTEAFF

clone_size: few
d_call: TRBD2
v_call: TRBV9
j_call: TRBJ2-2
cdr3_nt: TGTGCCAGCAACAAAGCGGGGGCGGCCGGGGAGCTGTTTTTT
cdr3_aa: CASNKAGAAGELFF

clone_size: -
d_call: -
v_call: TRBV5-4
j_call: TRBJ2-1
cdr3_nt: TGTGCCAGCATCCCTCAGGGGCGGGTTGAGCAGTTCTTC
cdr3_aa: CASIPQGRVEQFF

clone_size: few
d_call: -
v_call: TRBV4-2
j_call: TRBJ1-1
cdr3_nt: TGTGCCAGCAGCCAAGGGGGTTCGGGGGAGACTGAAGCTTTCTTT
cdr3_aa: CASSQGGSGETEAFF

clone_size: few
d_call: -
v_call: TRBV6-5
j_call: TRBJ2-3
cdr3_nt: TGTGCCAGCAGTCCCGGGACAGATACGCAGTATTTT
cdr3_aa: CASSPGTDTQYF

clone_size: -
d_call: -
v_call: TRBV18
j_call: TRBJ1-2
cdr3_nt: TGTGCCAGCTCACCATTCGAACAGGCGGACTATGGCTACACCTTC
cdr3_aa: CASSPFEQADYGYTF

clone_size: -
d_call: TRBD1
v_call: TRBV27
j_call: TRBJ1-2
cdr3_nt: TGTGCCAGCAGTAACCGGGACAGGGCTGGCTACACCTTC
cdr3_aa: CASSNRDRAGYTF

clone_size: few
d_call: -
v_call: TRBV5-1
j_call: TRBJ2-7
cdr3_nt: TGCGCCAGCAGCTTTTTGGGGGCCTCGGCCTACGAGCAGTACTTC
cdr3_aa: CASSFLGASAYEQYF

clone_size: few
d_call: TRBD2
v_call: TRBV4-1
j_call: TRBJ2-1
cdr3_nt: TGCGCCAGCAGCCAAGGACTAGCGGGAGCGGAGCAGTTCTTC
cdr3_aa: CASSQGLAGAEQFF

clone_size: few
d_call: -
v_call: TRBV19
j_call: TRBJ2-5
cdr3_nt: TGTGCCCCTTGGAAGAGGGCCATAGAAGAGACCCAGTACTTC
cdr3_aa: CAPWKRAIEETQYF

clone_size: few
d_call: TRBD2
v_call: TRBV19
j_call: TRBJ2-7
cdr3_nt: TGTGCCAGCCGCAGGACTAGCGGGATCTACGAGCAGTACTTC
cdr3_aa: CASRRTSGIYEQYF